Only a few counts were recorded for the clone carrying this TCR beta chain. Antigen unknown. This entry comes from a study of CD8 T cells in ankylosing spondylitis. Making the TCR beta libraries involved quantitative 5'-RACE with molecular barcodes. TCRdb analysed the 5' RACE reads with MiXCR anew, one entry per CDR3 protein. The sample includes fewer than 400,000 distinct CDR3 sequences, approximately 20% seen only once; the top ten take about 16%. Study results and limitations: A motif in TCR beta, a set of 8 or 9 highly homologous variants, appeared characteristic of ankylosing spondylitis blood. The study looked at matched synovial fluid samples from ankylosing spondylitis patients. Disease-linked clones were reported to be significantly enriched there.

This receptor was obtained from a male donor with ankylosing spondylitis. Sequencing used blood, either unsorted or a sorted T cell fraction (not recorded which).

CDR3 protein: CASRKTGQETQYF. The DNA for the CDR3 is TGTGCCAGCAGGAAGACAGGCCAAGAGACCCAGTACTTC. The chain joins TRBV6-2 or TRBV6-3 to TRBJ2-5; a weak D match, TRBD1 (6 bases). CDR1 and CDR2 from the germline V gene are MNHEY and SVGEGT. Trimming cost V 6 bases and J 1 base, with 9 bases left between them. This CDR3 contains 13 residues.